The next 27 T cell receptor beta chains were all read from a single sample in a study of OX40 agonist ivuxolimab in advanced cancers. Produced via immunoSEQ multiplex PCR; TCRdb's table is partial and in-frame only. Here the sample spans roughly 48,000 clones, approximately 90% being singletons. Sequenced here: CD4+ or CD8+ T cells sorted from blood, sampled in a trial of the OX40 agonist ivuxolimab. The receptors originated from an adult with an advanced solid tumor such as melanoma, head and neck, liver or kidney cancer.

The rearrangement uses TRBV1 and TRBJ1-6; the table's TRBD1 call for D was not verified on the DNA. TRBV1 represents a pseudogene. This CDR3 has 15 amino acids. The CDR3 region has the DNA TGCACCAGCAGCCCCCGGGACAAAAATAATTCACCCCTCCACTTT. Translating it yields CTSSPRDKNNSPLHF.

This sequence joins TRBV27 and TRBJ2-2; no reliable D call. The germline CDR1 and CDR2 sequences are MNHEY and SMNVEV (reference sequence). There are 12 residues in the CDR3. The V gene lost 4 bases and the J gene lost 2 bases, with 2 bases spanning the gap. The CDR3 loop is CASSYNTGELFF. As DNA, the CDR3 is TGTGCCAGCAGTTATAACACCGGGGAGCTGTTTTTT.

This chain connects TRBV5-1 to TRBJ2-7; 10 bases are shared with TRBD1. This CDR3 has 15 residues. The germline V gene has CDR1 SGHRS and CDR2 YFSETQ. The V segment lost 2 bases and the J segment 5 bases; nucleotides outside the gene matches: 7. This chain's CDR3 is CASSFRDRGIDEQYF. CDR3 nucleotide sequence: TGCGCCAGCAGCTTCCGGGACAGGGGTATTGACGAGCAGTACTTC.

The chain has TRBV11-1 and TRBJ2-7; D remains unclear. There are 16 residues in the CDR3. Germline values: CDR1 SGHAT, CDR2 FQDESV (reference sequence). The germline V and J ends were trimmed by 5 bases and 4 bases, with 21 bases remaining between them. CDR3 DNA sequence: TGTGCCAGCAGCCAAGGTCTGGGAATGGATAGGTACGAGCAGTACTTC. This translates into CASSQGLGMDRYEQYF.

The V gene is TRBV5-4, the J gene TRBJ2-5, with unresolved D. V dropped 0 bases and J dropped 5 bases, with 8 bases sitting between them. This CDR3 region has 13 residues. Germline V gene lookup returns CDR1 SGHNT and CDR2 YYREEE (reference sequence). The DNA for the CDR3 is TGTGCCAGCAGCTTGGTGGGTACTGAGACCCAGTACTTC. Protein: CASSLVGTETQYF.

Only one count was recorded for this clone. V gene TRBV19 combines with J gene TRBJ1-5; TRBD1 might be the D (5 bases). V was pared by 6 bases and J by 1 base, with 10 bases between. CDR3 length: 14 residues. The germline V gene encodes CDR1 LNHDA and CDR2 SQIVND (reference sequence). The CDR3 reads CASRKGPSNQPQHF. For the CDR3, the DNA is TGTGCCAGTAGGAAGGGACCGAGCAATCAGCCCCAGCATTTT.

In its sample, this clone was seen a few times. CDR3 protein: CASSPRLTNQPQHF. DNA for the CDR3: TGTGCCAGCAGTCCCCGTCTCACTAATCAGCCCCAGCATTTT. The V call is TRBV27, the J call TRBJ1-5; no firm D call. Germline loops: CDR1 MNHEY, CDR2 SMNVEV (reference sequence). This CDR3 is 14 amino acids long. V shed 5 bases and J shed 4 bases, with 12 bases lying between them.

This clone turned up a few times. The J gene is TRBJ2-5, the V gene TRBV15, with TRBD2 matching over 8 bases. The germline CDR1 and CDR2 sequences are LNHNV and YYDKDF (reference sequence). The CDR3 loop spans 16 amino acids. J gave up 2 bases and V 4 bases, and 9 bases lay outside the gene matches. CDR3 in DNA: TGTGCCACCAGCATCCCGACCGGGACTAGACAAGAGACCCAGTACTTC. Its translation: CATSIPTGTRQETQYF.

The CDR3 DNA follows: TGTGCCAGCAGCTTTATAACAACCGGGGTCGTTGCCAATGAGCAGTTCTTC. This encodes CASSFITTGVVANEQFF. This chain connects TRBV5-6 to TRBJ2-1, with D tentatively TRBD2 (5 bases). Germline lookup yields CDR1 SGHDT and CDR2 YYEEEE. CDR3 length equals 17 residues. Trimming pared 2 bases from V and 6 bases from J, leaving 21 bases between.

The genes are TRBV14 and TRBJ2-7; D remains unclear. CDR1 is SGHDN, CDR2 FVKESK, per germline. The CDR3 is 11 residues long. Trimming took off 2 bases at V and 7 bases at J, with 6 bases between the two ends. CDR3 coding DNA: TGTGCCAGCAGCCAATGGAGTGAGCAGTACTTC. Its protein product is CASSQWSEQYF.

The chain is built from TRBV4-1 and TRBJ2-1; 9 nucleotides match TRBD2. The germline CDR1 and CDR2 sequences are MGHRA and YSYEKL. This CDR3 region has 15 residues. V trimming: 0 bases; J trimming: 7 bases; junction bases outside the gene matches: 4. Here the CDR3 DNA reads TGCGCCAGCAGCCAAGAGCCTAGCGGGACGAATGAGCAGTTCTTC. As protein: CASSQEPSGTNEQFF.

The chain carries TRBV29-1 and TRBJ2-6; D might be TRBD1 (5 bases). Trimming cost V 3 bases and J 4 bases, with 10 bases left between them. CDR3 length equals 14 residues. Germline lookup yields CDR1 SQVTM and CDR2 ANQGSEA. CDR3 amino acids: CSVDQGYGANVLTF. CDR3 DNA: TGCAGCGTTGATCAGGGATACGGGGCCAACGTCCTGACTTTC.

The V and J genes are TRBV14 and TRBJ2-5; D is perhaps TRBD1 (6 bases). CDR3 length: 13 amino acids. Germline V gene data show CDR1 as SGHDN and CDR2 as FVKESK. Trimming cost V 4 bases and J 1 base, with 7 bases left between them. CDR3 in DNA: TGTGCCAGCAGCCGAGGGGGCCAAGAGACCCAGTACTTC. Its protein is CASSRGGQETQYF.

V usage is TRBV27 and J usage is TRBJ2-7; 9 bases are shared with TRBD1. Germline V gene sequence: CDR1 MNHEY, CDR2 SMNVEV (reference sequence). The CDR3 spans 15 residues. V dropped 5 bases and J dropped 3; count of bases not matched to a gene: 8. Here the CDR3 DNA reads TGTGCCAGCAGTCTATACGGGACAGGGTTCTACGAGCAGTACTTC. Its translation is CASSLYGTGFYEQYF.

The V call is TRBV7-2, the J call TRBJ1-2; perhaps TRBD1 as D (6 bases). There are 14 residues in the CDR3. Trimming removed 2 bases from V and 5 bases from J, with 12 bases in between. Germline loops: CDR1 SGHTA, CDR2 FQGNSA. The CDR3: CASSLRGSTYGYTF. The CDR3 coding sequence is TGTGCCAGCAGCTTAAGGGGGTCGACTTATGGCTACACCTTC.

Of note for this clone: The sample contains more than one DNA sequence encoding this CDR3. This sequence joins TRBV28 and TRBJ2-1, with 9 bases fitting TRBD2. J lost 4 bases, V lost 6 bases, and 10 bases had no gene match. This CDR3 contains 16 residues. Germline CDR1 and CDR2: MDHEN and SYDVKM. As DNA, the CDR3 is TGTGCCAGCAGCTTAGACGCGGGAGGGCGGTACAATGAGCAGTTCTTC. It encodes CASSLDAGGRYNEQFF. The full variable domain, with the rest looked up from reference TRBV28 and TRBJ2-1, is DVKVTQSSRYLVKRTGEKVFLECVQDMDHENMFWYRQDPGLGLRLIYFSYDVKMKEKGDIPEGYSVSREKKERFSLILESASTNQTSMYLCASSLDAGGRYNEQFFGPGTRLTVL.

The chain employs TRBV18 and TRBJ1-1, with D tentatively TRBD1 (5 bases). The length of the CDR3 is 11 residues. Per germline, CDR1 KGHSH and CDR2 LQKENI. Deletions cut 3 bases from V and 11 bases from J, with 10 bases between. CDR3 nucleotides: TGTGCCAGCTCACCGGGGGGATTTGCTTTCTTT. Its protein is CASSPGGFAFF.

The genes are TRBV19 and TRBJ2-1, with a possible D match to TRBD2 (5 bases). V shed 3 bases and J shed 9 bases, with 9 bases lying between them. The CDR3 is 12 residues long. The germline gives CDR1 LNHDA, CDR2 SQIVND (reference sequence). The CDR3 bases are TGTGCCAGTAGTATTGGACTCGTTGAGCAGTTCTTC. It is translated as CASSIGLVEQFF.

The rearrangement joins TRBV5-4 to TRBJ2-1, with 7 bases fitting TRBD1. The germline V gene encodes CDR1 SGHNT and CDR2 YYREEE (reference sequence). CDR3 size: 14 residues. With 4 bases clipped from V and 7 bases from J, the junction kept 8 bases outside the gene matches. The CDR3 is CASSPGQDLNEQFF. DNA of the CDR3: TGTGCCAGCAGCCCAGGACAGGATCTAAATGAGCAGTTCTTC.

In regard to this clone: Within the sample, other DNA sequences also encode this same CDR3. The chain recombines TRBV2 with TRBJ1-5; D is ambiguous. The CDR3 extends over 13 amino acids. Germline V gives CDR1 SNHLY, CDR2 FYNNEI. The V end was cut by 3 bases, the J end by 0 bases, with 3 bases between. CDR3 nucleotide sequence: TGTGCCAGCAGTGACTCTAGCAATCAGCCCCAGCATTTT. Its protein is CASSDSSNQPQHF.

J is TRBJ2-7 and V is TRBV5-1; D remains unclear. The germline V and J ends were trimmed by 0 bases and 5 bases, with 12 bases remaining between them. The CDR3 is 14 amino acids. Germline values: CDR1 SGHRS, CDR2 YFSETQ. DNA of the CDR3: TGCGCCAGCAGCTTGGCAGCATTTCGGGACGAGCAGTACTTC. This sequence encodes CASSLAAFRDEQYF.

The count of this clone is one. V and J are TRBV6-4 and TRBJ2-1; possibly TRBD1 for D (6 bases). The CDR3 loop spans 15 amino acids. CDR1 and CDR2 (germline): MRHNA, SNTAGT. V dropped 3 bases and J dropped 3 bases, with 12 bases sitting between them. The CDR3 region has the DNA TGTGCCAGCAGTGAAGAGGGGGAGCTCTACAATGAGCAGTTCTTC. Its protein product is CASSEEGELYNEQFF.

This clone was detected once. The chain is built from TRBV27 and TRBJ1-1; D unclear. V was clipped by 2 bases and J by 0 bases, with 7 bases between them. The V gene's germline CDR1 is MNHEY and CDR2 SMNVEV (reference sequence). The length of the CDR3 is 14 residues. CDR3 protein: CASSLNSLNTEAFF. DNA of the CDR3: TGTGCCAGCAGTTTAAACTCTTTGAACACTGAAGCTTTCTTT.

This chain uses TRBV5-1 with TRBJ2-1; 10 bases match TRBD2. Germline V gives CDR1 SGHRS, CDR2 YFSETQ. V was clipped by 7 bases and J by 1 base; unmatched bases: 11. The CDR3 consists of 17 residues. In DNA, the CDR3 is TGCGCCAGCTCCCCCCCTTCTAGCGGGGGTTCCTACAATGAGCAGTTCTTC. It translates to CASSPPSSGGSYNEQFF.

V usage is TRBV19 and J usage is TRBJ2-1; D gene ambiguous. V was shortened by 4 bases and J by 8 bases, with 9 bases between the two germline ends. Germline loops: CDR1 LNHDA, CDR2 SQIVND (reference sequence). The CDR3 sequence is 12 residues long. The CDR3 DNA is TGTGCCAGTAGTAAAATTATCGATGAGCAGTTCTTC. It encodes CASSKIIDEQFF. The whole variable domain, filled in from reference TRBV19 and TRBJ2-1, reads DGGITQSPKYLFRKEGQNVTLSCEQNLNHDAMYWYRQDPGQGLRLIYYSQIVNDFQKGDIAEGYSVSREKKESFPLTVTSAQKNPTAFYLCASSKIIDEQFFGPGTRLTVL.

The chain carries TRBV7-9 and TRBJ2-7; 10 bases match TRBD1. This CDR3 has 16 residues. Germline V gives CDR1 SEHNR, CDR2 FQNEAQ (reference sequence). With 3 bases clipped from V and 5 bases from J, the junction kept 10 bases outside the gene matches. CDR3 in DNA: TGTGCCAGCAGCTTGGGATCCGGGACAGGGGACGACGAGCAGTACTTC. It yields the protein CASSLGSGTGDDEQYF.

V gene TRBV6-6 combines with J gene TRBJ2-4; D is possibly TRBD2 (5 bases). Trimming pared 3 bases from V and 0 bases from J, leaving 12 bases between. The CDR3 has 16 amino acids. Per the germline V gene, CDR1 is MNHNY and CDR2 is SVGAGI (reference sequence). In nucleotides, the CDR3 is TGTGCCAGCAGTTATAGGGAGAGAGTAGCCAAAAACATTCAGTACTTC. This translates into CASSYRERVAKNIQYF.